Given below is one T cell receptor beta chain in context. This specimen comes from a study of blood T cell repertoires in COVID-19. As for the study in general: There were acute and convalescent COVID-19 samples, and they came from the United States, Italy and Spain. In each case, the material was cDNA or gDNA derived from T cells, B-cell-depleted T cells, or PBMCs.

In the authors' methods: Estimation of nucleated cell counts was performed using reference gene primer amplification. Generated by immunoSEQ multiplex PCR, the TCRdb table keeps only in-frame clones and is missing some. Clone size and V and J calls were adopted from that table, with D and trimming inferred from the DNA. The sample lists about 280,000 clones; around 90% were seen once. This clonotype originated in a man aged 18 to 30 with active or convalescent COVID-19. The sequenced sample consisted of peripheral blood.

The CDR3 sequence is CASIKTGYGETQYF. Written as DNA, the CDR3 is TGTGCCAGCATCAAGACAGGGTACGGCGAGACCCAGTACTTC. V is TRBV5-5 and J is TRBJ2-5; TRBD1 matches at 7 bases. CDR1 is SGHKS and CDR2 is YYEKEE in the germline V gene (reference sequence). V was clipped by 6 bases and J by 5 bases; unmatched bases: 10. The CDR3 sequence is 14 residues long.